These T cell receptor beta chains were read from a single sample in a study of blood T cell repertoires in COVID-19. The data were produced by immunoSEQ multiplex PCR, yet TCRdb's version contains in-frame clones alone and is incomplete. The table records 94,000 or so clones, around 89% of them present only once. The sample comprised peripheral blood. The receptors stem from a woman older than 75 with active COVID-19. Each CDR3 is given with its conserved first and last residue. Each record gives: D gene, clone size, V gene, J gene, CDR3 DNA, CDR3 protein. The D gene is left open where the match is weak. Expanded clones get a size class; other rows say once, few or many, or leave the size out.

>TRBD1|-|TRBV6-6|TRBJ1-1
TGTGCCAGCAGTTCGAGCAGGGGGCAGACTGAAGCTTTCTTT
CASSSSRGQTEAFF
>TRBD1|-|TRBV4-2|TRBJ2-7
TGTGCCAGCAGCCAACCGGGACAGGGAGCCTACGAGCAGTACTTC
CASSQPGQGAYEQYF
>TRBD1|-|TRBV25-1|TRBJ2-7
TGTGCCAGCAGTGAATCCACAACCTCACAGGGGGGCGAGCAGTACTTC
CASSESTTSQGGEQYF
>TRBD1|-|TRBV5-4|TRBJ1-1
TGTGCCAGCTGGACAGGGGGGCAGGTGGGCACTGAAGCTTTCTTT
CASWTGGQVGTEAFF
>TRBD1|-|TRBV29-1|TRBJ2-7
TGCAGCGTTGCAACACCATCGACAGGGGGCAACGAGCAGTACTTC
CSVATPSTGGNEQYF
>TRBD2|-|TRBV28|TRBJ2-1
TGTGCCAGCAGTACGACACCGGGGGGAGGGCCTGTTGAGCAGTTCTTC
CASSTTPGGGPVEQFF
>-|-|TRBV5-1|TRBJ2-6
TGCGCCAGCAGCTTGGGCGGGGCGGGGGCCAACGTCCTGACTTTC
CASSLGGAGANVLTF
>-|few|TRBV5-6|TRBJ2-1
TGTGCCAGCAGCTTGGTGGTATTCTCGCGGGCGGGACGGTACAATGAGCAGTTCTTC
CASSLVVFSRAGRYNEQFF
>-|-|TRBV18|TRBJ2-7
TGTGCCAGCTCAGACGGACAGTCCTACGAGCAGTACTTC
CASSDGQSYEQYF
>TRBD1|-|TRBV6-5|TRBJ1-2
TGTGCCAGCAGTTACTCGACAGGGGGATCGAGCTACACCTTC
CASSYSTGGSSYTF
>-|-|TRBV7-9|TRBJ2-3
TGTGCCAGCAGCTGGGAAGGACTGGTCACTAGCACAGATACGCAGTATTTT
CASSWEGLVTSTDTQYF
>TRBD1|-|TRBV29-1|TRBJ2-1
TGCAGCGTGGGGGAAGACAGGGTTGGGTCTCGGAATGAGCAGTTCTTC
CSVGEDRVGSRNEQFF
>TRBD1|-|TRBV18|TRBJ2-3
TGTGCCAGCTCACCACGGACAGGGTCTAGCACAGATACGCAGTATTTT
CASSPRTGSSTDTQYF
>TRBD2|-|TRBV11-2|TRBJ2-1
TGTGCCAGCAGCTTATCCGACGGGAGGGCTCCTTCGCAGTTCTTC
CASSLSDGRAPSQFF
>-|-|TRBV4-3|TRBJ2-3
TGCGCCAGCAGCCCAGAGTCCCTAGCCCTGAGCACAGATACGCAGTATTTT
CASSPESLALSTDTQYF
>-|-|TRBV1|TRBJ2-5
TGCACCAGCAGCCCTCGGACTAGCCCGCGAAAAGAGACCCAGTACTTC
CTSSPRTSPRKETQYF
>-|-|TRBV6-2/TRBV6-3|TRBJ2-4
TGTGCCAGCAGCCCTACAGGGCCCAACATTCAGTACTTC
CASSPTGPNIQYF
>-|once|TRBV28|TRBJ2-2
TGTGCCAGCAGTTTCCCACAGGGCCACACCGGGGAGCTGTTTTTT
CASSFPQGHTGELFF
>TRBD1|-|TRBV5-1|TRBJ2-2
TGCGCCAGCAGTGATCAGGGGGACACCGGGGAGCTGTTTTTT
CASSDQGDTGELFF
>-|-|TRBV5-4|TRBJ2-1
TGTGCCAGCGGGAGGTGGGGGTTCAATGAGCAGTTCTTC
CASGRWGFNEQFF
>-|-|TRBV2|TRBJ2-1
TGTGCCAGCAGCTTCGTCCGTGAGCAGTTCTTC
CASSFVREQFF
>TRBD1|-|TRBV28|TRBJ2-7
TGTGCCAGCAGTTTATCTGGGACAGGTTCCCTCGAGCAGTACTTC
CASSLSGTGSLEQYF
>TRBD1|-|TRBV10-3|TRBJ2-1
TGTGCCATCAGCCTAACAGGGGGCAATGAGCAGTTCTTC
CAISLTGGNEQFF
>-|-|TRBV27|TRBJ1-2
TGTGCCAGCAGTTTAGGTAGGGGTTCCGGCGACTATGGCTACACCTTC
CASSLGRGSGDYGYTF
>TRBD1|-|TRBV18|TRBJ2-1
TGTGCCAGCTCTAGACAGGGTCTGAGTTCCTACAATGAGCAGTTCTTC
CASSRQGLSSYNEQFF
>TRBD2|-|TRBV18|TRBJ2-1
TGTGCCAGCTCACCATCCGCGACTAGCGGGAGGGCGAGGGAGCAGTTCTTC
CASSPSATSGRAREQFF
>TRBD2|-|TRBV7-9|TRBJ2-5
TGTGCCAGCAGCCCCGGGACTAGCGGGAGTTTTTGGGAGACCCAGTACTTC
CASSPGTSGSFWETQYF
>TRBD1|-|TRBV6-6|TRBJ2-2
TGTGCCAGCAGCGGACAGGGTCAAACCGGGGAGCTGTTTTTT
CASSGQGQTGELFF
>TRBD1|-|TRBV2|TRBJ1-2
TGTGCCAGCATTGGGACAGGGGGGTATGGCCACACCTTC
CASIGTGGYGHTF
>-|-|TRBV4-3|TRBJ1-3
TGCGCCAGCAGCCATGACCAAGACAGTGGAAACACCATATATTTT
CASSHDQDSGNTIYF
>TRBD2|-|TRBV7-2|TRBJ2-7
TGCGCCAGCAGCTTAGGAGGGACTAAAAAGGAGCAGTACTTC
CASSLGGTKKEQYF
>TRBD2|once|TRBV7-6|TRBJ2-3
TGTGCCAGCAGCTTAGGACTAGCGGGAGGTCCACGAGATACGCAGTATTTT
CASSLGLAGGPRDTQYF
>TRBD2|-|TRBV28|TRBJ2-5
TGTGCCAGCAGTCCGCGGACTAGCGGGAGGGCGCTGTACTTC
CASSPRTSGRALYF
>TRBD2|-|TRBV5-1|TRBJ2-3
TGCGCCAGCAGCTTGGCAGCGGGAGGGTTTCGCACAGATACGCAGTATTTT
CASSLAAGGFRTDTQYF
>TRBD2|-|TRBV7-3|TRBJ2-7
TGTGCCAGCAGCATGGGACTAGCGCGTTACGGGGAGCAGTACTTC
CASSMGLARYGEQYF
>TRBD2|-|TRBV7-3|TRBJ2-3
TGTGCCAGCAGCTTAATGGTGGGAGGGCCAGATACGCAGTATTTT
CASSLMVGGPDTQYF
>-|-|TRBV4-2|TRBJ2-1
TGTGCCAGCAGCCAAGAGGGAGGGGGTGGGAACAATGAGCAGTTCTTC
CASSQEGGGGNNEQFF
>TRBD2|-|TRBV4-2|TRBJ2-3
TGTGCCAGCAGCCAAGATGGAAGTCTCTCTAGCGGGAGGTCAGATACGCAGTATTTT
CASSQDGSLSSGRSDTQYF
>TRBD2|-|TRBV7-2|TRBJ2-3
TGTGCCAGCAGCTTAGAGGGCGGGGGGACCACAGATACGCAGTATTTT
CASSLEGGGTTDTQYF
>-|-|TRBV2|TRBJ2-1
TGTGCCAGCAGGCGACAGTTCCCAAACCGCTCATACAATGAGCAGTTCTTC
CASRRQFPNRSYNEQFF
>TRBD1|-|TRBV13|TRBJ1-2
TGTGCCAGCAGTCACGACAGGGGGAACTATGGCTACACCTTC
CASSHDRGNYGYTF
>-|-|TRBV2|TRBJ2-1
TGTGCCAGCAGTGTCGCGGATGAGCAGTTCTTC
CASSVADEQFF
>-|few|TRBV7-8|TRBJ2-7
TGTGCCAGCAGCTTAGTAGACGAGCAGTACTTC
CASSLVDEQYF
>TRBD2|-|TRBV7-2|TRBJ2-7
TGTGCCAGCCGTCAGTGGACTAGCGGCTACGAGCAGTACTTC
CASRQWTSGYEQYF
>TRBD2|-|TRBV14|TRBJ2-1
TGTGCCAGCAGCCCTTGGGCGGGAGGGCCGGACAATGAGCAGTTCTTC
CASSPWAGGPDNEQFF
>-|-|TRBV5-8|TRBJ2-4
TGTGCCAGCAGCTTAACTCAGCGGATTCTAGCCAAAAACATTCAGTACTTC
CASSLTQRILAKNIQYF
>-|-|TRBV14|TRBJ1-2
TGTGCCAGCAGCCCTAACCGAGGAGGGAAGAAGACCTTC
CASSPNRGGKKTF
>-|-|TRBV28|TRBJ2-1
TGTGCCAGCGGTGGAGGTCCCTACAATGAGCAGTTCTTC
CASGGGPYNEQFF
>TRBD2|few|TRBV6-2/TRBV6-3|TRBJ2-2
TGTGCCAGCAGTAAACAGACTAGCGGGAGATTAAACACCGGGGAGCTGTTTTTT
CASSKQTSGRLNTGELFF
>TRBD2|-|TRBV7-2|TRBJ2-1
TGTGCCAGCAGCCCTACTAGCGGATCCTACAATGAGCAGTTCTTC
CASSPTSGSYNEQFF
>-|-|TRBV20-1|TRBJ1-5
TGCAGTGCTAGTGGATTGGAGAAGTTAGATCAGCCCCAGCATTTT
CSASGLEKLDQPQHF
>-|-|TRBV5-6|TRBJ1-6
TGTGCCAGCAGCTTGCTCGAGGCCCCTAGATCACCCCTCCACTTT
CASSLLEAPRSPLHF
>-|-|TRBV5-1|TRBJ1-6
TGCGCCAGCAGCTTGCAAGGGACTGAGAGGTCACCCCTCCACTTT
CASSLQGTERSPLHF
>TRBD1|few|TRBV19|TRBJ2-3
TGTGCCAGTAGTGGACCACAGGGGATTGGGGCCCACCCCCACACAGATACGCAGTATTTT
CASSGPQGIGAHPHTDTQYF